This passage covers 31 T cell receptor beta chains from one sample sequenced in a study of CD8 T cells in ankylosing spondylitis. No antigen has been assigned to these receptors. MiXCR, run by TCRdb on the 5' RACE reads, gives a single entry per CDR3 protein. The table lists approximately 300,000 distinct CDR3 sequences, approximately 8.2% of them singletons. Overall study results and limits: The study identified a TCR beta motif of roughly eight highly homologous variants that appeared characteristic of ankylosing spondylitis blood.

The sample was blood, either unsorted or a sorted T cell fraction (not recorded which). The receptors shown here come from a male donor with ankylosing spondylitis.

This chain joins TRBV9 and TRBJ1-2; 7 positions match TRBD1. Germline CDR1 is SGDLS and CDR2 is YYNGEE. The length of the CDR3 is 15 residues. The ends lost 4 bases at V and 4 bases at J; junction bases unmatched: 10. The CDR3 spells CASSPTTGQSYGYTF. Here the CDR3 DNA reads TGTGCCAGCAGCCCAACCACGGGACAGAGCTATGGCTACACCTTC.

This clonotype has just one count. CDR3 DNA sequence: TGTGCCAGCAGCCTTAGACAGGCGTGGGAGACCCAGTACTTC. It yields the protein CASSLRQAWETQYF. The rearrangement uses TRBV6-1 and TRBJ2-5; the D gene is possibly TRBD1 (6 bases). CDR3 length equals 14 residues. V lost 6 bases and J lost 5, with 16 bases in between. Germline CDR1 and CDR2: MNHNS and SASEGT.

Many counts were recorded for this clonotype. The gene calls are TRBV29-1 and TRBJ1-2, with D unclear. Germline V gene data show CDR1 as SQVTM and CDR2 as ANQGSEA. This CDR3 is built from 15 residues. Trimming stripped 0 bases from V and 0 bases from J, with 11 bases between. The CDR3 DNA reads TGCAGCGTTGAAGACCAGACATTAGCTAACTATGGCTACACCTTC. Residues: CSVEDQTLANYGYTF.

This clonotype was detected many times. The rearrangement uses TRBV20-1 and TRBJ2-1; D perhaps matches TRBD2 (5 bases). CDR3 length equals 17 residues. Trimming removed 0 bases from V and 4 bases from J, with 19 bases in between. Germline V CDR1 and CDR2: DFQATT, SNEGSKA (reference sequence). The CDR3 nucleotides read TGCAGTGCTAGAGATTCGAGGGCTCCAGTGGTTTACAATGAGCAGTTCTTC. As protein: CSARDSRAPVVYNEQFF.

This clonotype was recorded a few times. The chain combines TRBV15 with TRBJ1-5, with a tentative D call TRBD1 (6 bases). The CDR3 sequence is 13 residues long. Deletions cut 3 bases from V and 11 bases from J, with 14 bases between. CDR1 and CDR2 from the germline V gene are LNHNV and YYDKDF (reference sequence). CDR3 bases: TGTGCCACCAGCAGCTACAGGGTTTCCACCCAGCATTTT. Translating gives CATSSYRVSTQHF.

A few counts support this clonotype. The chain employs TRBV5-1 and TRBJ2-3, with 11 bases matching TRBD2. V lost 0 bases to trimming and J lost 5 bases; unmatched junction nucleotides: 11. CDR1 and CDR2 (germline): SGHRS, YFSETQ. This CDR3 has 18 amino acids. DNA of the CDR3: TGCGCCAGCAGCTTGGGGACGGCGCTAGCGGGAGGTATAGATACGCAGTATTTT. It codes for CASSLGTALAGGIDTQYF. The full variable domain, rest sourced from reference TRBV5-1 and TRBJ2-3, is KAGVTQTPRYLIKTRGQQVTLSCSPISGHRSVSWYQQTPGQGLQFLFEYFSETQRNKGNFPGRFSGRQFSNSRSEMNVSTLELGDSALYLCASSLGTALAGGIDTQYFGPGTRLTVL.

The table lists this clonotype with many counts. This sequence joins TRBV18 and TRBJ2-1; no clear D. V was cut by 2 bases and J by 6 bases, with 14 bases left in between. CDR1 and CDR2 (germline): KGHSH, LQKENI. The length of the CDR3 is 15 residues. The CDR3 region is CASSPSQASGNEQFF. CDR3 nucleotide sequence: TGTGCCAGCTCACCATCTCAAGCGTCTGGCAATGAGCAGTTCTTC.

This clonotype occurred a few times. CDR3 sequence: CASATGRVVAEAFF. CDR3 DNA: TGTGCTAGTGCTACGGGGCGGGTAGTAGCTGAAGCTTTCTTT. The chain has TRBV12-5 and TRBJ1-1, with D perhaps TRBD1 (5 bases). Trimming shortened V by 7 bases and J by 6 bases, and 18 bases separated the two germline ends. Germline V gene data show CDR1 as LGHNT and CDR2 as FRNRAP. This CDR3 has 14 residues.

This rearrangement joins TRBV24-1 to TRBJ1-5; D call uncertain. Trimming removed 3 bases at V and 7 bases at J, with 12 bases between. Germline CDR1 is KGHDR and CDR2 is SFDVKD. The CDR3 has 14 amino acids. In nucleotides, the CDR3 is TGTGCCACCAGTGATGGCAGGCCGGGACAGCCCCAGCATTTT. This encodes CATSDGRPGQPQHF.

This clonotype was counted at least ten times. V usage is TRBV3-1 and J usage is TRBJ1-5; possible D gene TRBD1, 6 bases. Trimming cost V 0 bases and J 6 bases, with 9 bases left between them. The CDR3 extends over 14 amino acids. Germline V CDR1 and CDR2: LGHDT, YNNKEL (reference sequence). The CDR3 nucleotides are TGTGCCAGCAGCCAAGAGGGGGCCGGTCAGCCCCAGCATTTT. Its protein product is CASSQEGAGQPQHF.

This clonotype was picked up a small number of times. This chain connects TRBV12-3 or TRBV12-4 to TRBJ1-5, with D possibly TRBD1 on 5 matching bases. V shed 1 base and J shed 4 bases, with 14 bases lying between them. The CDR3 runs 16 residues. DNA for the CDR3: TGTGCCAGCAGTTTAGTAGGGGTCAGCCGAAATCAGCCCCAGCATTTT. Encoded protein: CASSLVGVSRNQPQHF.

This clonotype has ten or more counts. The chain is built from TRBV7-9 and TRBJ1-4; 7 bases are shared with TRBD1. The CDR3 is 15 residues long. With 5 bases clipped from V and 3 bases from J, the junction kept 6 bases outside the gene matches. Germline V gives CDR1 SEHNR, CDR2 FQNEAQ (reference sequence). CDR3 residues: CASSRLGQPNEKLFF. The CDR3 nucleotides are TGTGCCAGCAGCCGGTTGGGACAGCCTAATGAAAAACTGTTTTTT.

This clonotype was detected ten times or more. J is TRBJ2-1 and V is TRBV5-1; 15 nucleotides line up with TRBD2. The V and J ends lost 4 bases and 8 bases, in that order; junction bases with no gene match: 4. Germline loops: CDR1 SGHRS, CDR2 YFSETQ. This CDR3 is built from 15 residues. The CDR3 coding sequence is TGCGCCAGCAGCGGGGGACTAGCGGGAGGCGATGAGCAGTTCTTC. Translation: CASSGGLAGGDEQFF.

The genes are TRBV10-2 and TRBJ2-6, with D uncertain. The CDR3 runs to 15 residues. Trimming shortened V by 6 bases and J by 0 bases, and 9 bases separated the two germline ends. The V gene's germline CDR1 is WSHSY and CDR2 SAAADI. CDR3 DNA sequence: TGCGCCAGCAGACCACGGAGCTCTGGGGCCAACGTCCTGACTTTC. It translates to CASRPRSSGANVLTF.

This clonotype was counted a few times. This sequence joins TRBV5-1 and TRBJ1-6; perhaps TRBD1 as D (6 bases). This CDR3 comprises 15 residues. V gave up 4 bases and J gave up 5 bases, with 13 bases separating them. The V gene's germline CDR1 is SGHRS and CDR2 YFSETQ. The CDR3 loop is CASSLQTGNNSPLHF. Here the CDR3 DNA reads TGCGCCAGCAGCCTACAGACAGGAAATAATTCACCCCTCCACTTT.

This chain uses TRBV7-2 with TRBJ2-1, with 7 bases fitting TRBD1. Per germline, CDR1 SGHTA and CDR2 FQGNSA. V shed 5 bases and J 6 bases; nucleotides not matched to a gene: 4. The length of the CDR3 is 13 residues. CDR3 bases: TGTGCCAGCAGCAATGGACAGGCCAATGAGCAGTTCTTC. Translation gives CASSNGQANEQFF.

The chain recombines TRBV7-2 with TRBJ2-1, with TRBD1 matching over 7 bases. There are 16 residues in the CDR3. The junction had 6 bases not matched to a gene; V was cut back by 0 bases and J by 4 bases. The V gene's germline CDR1 is SGHTA and CDR2 FQGNSA. The CDR3 loop reads CASSLAVGQLYNEQFF. In DNA, the CDR3 is TGTGCCAGCAGCTTAGCGGTGGGACAGCTATACAATGAGCAGTTCTTC. Supplemented by reference TRBV7-2 and TRBJ2-1, the full variable domain reads GAGVSQSPSNKVTEKGKDVELRCDPISGHTALYWYRQSLGQGLEFLIYFQGNSAPDKSGLPSDRFSAERTGGSVSTLTIQRTQQEDSAVYLCASSLAVGQLYNEQFFGPGTRLTVL.

J is TRBJ2-1 and V is TRBV20-1, with 13 bases that match TRBD2. Germline assignment: CDR1 DFQATT and CDR2 SNEGSKA (reference sequence). The CDR3 consists of 14 residues. J gave up 6 bases and V 5 bases, and 4 bases lay outside the gene matches. The CDR3 nucleotides are TGCAGTGCTCCCGGACTAGCGGGAGCCAATGAGCAGTTCTTC. Protein sequence: CSAPGLAGANEQFF.

This clonotype has only a few counts. This sequence joins TRBV5-1 and TRBJ2-1; 7 positions agree with TRBD2. The CDR3 totals 19 residues. CDR1 and CDR2 from the germline V gene are SGHRS and YFSETQ. J was trimmed by 0 bases and V by 2 bases; bases with no gene match: 14. The CDR3 loop reads CASSFPGEGRRVSYNEQFF. CDR3 nucleotide sequence: TGCGCCAGCAGCTTCCCCGGGGAGGGGCGGCGGGTCTCCTACAATGAGCAGTTCTTC.

There are a few counts of this clonotype. This sequence joins TRBV7-8 and TRBJ2-2, with D uncertain. In germline, CDR1 is SGHVS, CDR2 FQNEAQ. V was trimmed by 1 base and J by 10 bases, leaving 7 bases between them. The CDR3 has 12 residues. DNA of the CDR3: TGTGCCAGCAGCTTAGGACGTCAGGAGCTGTTTTTT. Translating it yields CASSLGRQELFF. Based on the CDR3 plus reference TRBV7-8 and TRBJ2-2, the full variable domain is GAGVSQSPRYKVAKRGQDVALRCDPISGHVSLFWYQQALGQGPEFLTYFQNEAQLDKSGLPSDRFFAERPEGSVSTLKIQRTQQEDSAVYLCASSLGRQELFFGEGSRLTVL.

This clonotype turned up a few times. V usage is TRBV6-2 or TRBV6-3 and J usage is TRBJ2-2; TRBD2 matches 14 bases. Germline CDR1 is MNHEY and CDR2 is SVGEGT. After removal of 11 bases from V and 8 bases from J, the junction contained 13 bases not matched to a gene. CDR3 size: 16 residues. In DNA form, the CDR3 reads TGTGCCGCCAACCCCAAGGGACTAGCGGGAGAAGGGGAGCTGTTTTTT. This gives the protein CAANPKGLAGEGELFF.

The chain recombines TRBV2 with TRBJ1-1; D not certain. CDR3 length: 13 residues. The V end was cut by 8 bases, the J end by 4 bases, with 14 bases between. Germline lookup yields CDR1 SNHLY and CDR2 FYNNEI. This CDR3 reads CASASGGGTEAFF. Here the CDR3 DNA reads TGTGCCAGCGCCTCGGGAGGCGGCACTGAAGCTTTCTTT.

This clonotype was seen repeatedly, ten times or more. The chain recombines TRBV29-1 with TRBJ2-2; D remains ambiguous. This CDR3 spans 17 amino acids. Germline CDR1 is SQVTM and CDR2 is ANQGSEA. Between the trimmed V and J ends, which lost 5 bases and 2 bases, there was a span of 21 bases. CDR3 DNA sequence: TGCAGCGTTTCGTCTCCGGAAGACCACACCAACACCGGGGAGCTGTTTTTT. Amino acid sequence: CSVSSPEDHTNTGELFF.

In its sample, this clonotype was seen many times. The chain combines TRBV5-1 with TRBJ1-2, with D perhaps TRBD1 (6 bases). The CDR3 runs to 14 residues. Trimming took off 0 bases at V and 8 bases at J, with 14 bases between the two ends. In germline, CDR1 is SGHRS, CDR2 YFSETQ. For the CDR3, the DNA is TGCGCCAGCAGCTTGGAGGGCAGGGGAAAGGGCTACACCTTC. Its translation is CASSLEGRGKGYTF.

V is TRBV5-5 and J is TRBJ1-5, with D unclear. The germline V and J ends were trimmed by 0 bases and 2 bases, with 6 bases remaining between them. Germline lookup yields CDR1 SGHKS and CDR2 YYEKEE (reference sequence). CDR3 length: 14 amino acids. Written as DNA, the CDR3 is TGTGCCAGCAGCTTGGATGCGCGCAATCAGCCCCAGCATTTT. Protein: CASSLDARNQPQHF.

This clonotype was observed many times. Written as DNA, the CDR3 is TGCGCCAGCAGCTACCGGACTAGCGGGACTAGCACAGATACGCAGTATTTT. Amino acid sequence: CASSYRTSGTSTDTQYF. V and J are TRBV5-1 and TRBJ2-3, with TRBD2 identical over 12 bases. Germline V gene lookup returns CDR1 SGHRS and CDR2 YFSETQ. V lost 3 bases to trimming and J lost 0 bases; unmatched junction nucleotides: 5. CDR3 size: 17 residues.

The chain carries TRBV6-6 and TRBJ1-1; no firm D call. From germline, CDR1 is MNHNY and CDR2 SVGAGI (reference sequence). CDR3 length: 13 amino acids. Trimming removed 6 bases from V and 3 bases from J, with 11 bases in between. The CDR3 here is CASSQDVYTEAFF. CDR3 sequence (DNA): TGTGCCAGCAGCCAGGACGTGTACACTGAAGCTTTCTTT.

The table lists this clonotype with a few counts. This sequence joins TRBV12-3 or TRBV12-4 and TRBJ1-6; 8 positions agree with TRBD1. The CDR3 is 17 residues long. The ends lost 5 bases at V and 0 bases at J; junction bases unmatched: 6. The DNA of the CDR3 is TGTGCCAGCAGTAGACAGGGGTTCGGCTCCTATAATTCACCCCTCCACTTT. This translates into CASSRQGFGSYNSPLHF.

The chain carries TRBV29-1 and TRBJ1-4; D is undetermined. Germline V gene data show CDR1 as SQVTM and CDR2 as ANQGSEA. CDR3 size: 11 residues. The V and J ends lost 2 bases and 8 bases respectively, with 6 bases between them. CDR3 in amino acids: CSVEIGEKLFF. The CDR3 DNA follows: TGCAGCGTTGAAATAGGGGAAAAACTGTTTTTT.

This clonotype was seen a few times. The J gene is TRBJ1-4, the V gene TRBV28; TRBD1 matches 7 bases. After removal of 6 bases from V and 1 base from J, the junction contained 8 bases not matched to a gene. Per germline, CDR1 MDHEN and CDR2 SYDVKM. The CDR3 is made up of 16 amino acids. The CDR3: CASSQSGGVTNEKLFF. As DNA, the CDR3 is TGTGCCAGCAGCCAATCAGGGGGGGTAACTAATGAAAAACTGTTTTTT.

This clonotype was detected a few times. The chain combines TRBV7-3 with TRBJ2-7, with D possibly being TRBD1 (6 bases). The CDR3 sequence is 13 residues long. CDR1 is SGHTA and CDR2 is FQGTGA in the germline V gene. Trimming removed 1 base from V and 3 bases from J, with 7 bases in between. As DNA, the CDR3 is TGTGCCAGCAGCTTAATACAGGGCTACGAGCAGTACTTC. Its protein is CASSLIQGYEQYF.